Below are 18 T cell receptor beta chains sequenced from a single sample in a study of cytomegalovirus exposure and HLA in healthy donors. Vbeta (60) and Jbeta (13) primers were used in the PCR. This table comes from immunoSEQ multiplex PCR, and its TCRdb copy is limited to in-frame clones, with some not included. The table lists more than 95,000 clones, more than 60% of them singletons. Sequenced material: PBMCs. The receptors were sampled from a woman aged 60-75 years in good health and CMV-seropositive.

Here the CDR3 reads CASSVDQGRPDTGELFF. The CDR3 nucleotides read TGTGCCAGCAGCGTAGATCAGGGCCGGCCCGACACCGGGGAGCTGTTTTTT. V gene TRBV9 combines with J gene TRBJ2-2; perhaps TRBD1 as D (5 bases). Germline values: CDR1 SGDLS, CDR2 YYNGEE. The CDR3 totals 17 residues. V lost 0 bases to trimming and J lost 3 bases, with 15 bases between them. Variable domain in full (rest from reference TRBV9 and TRBJ2-2): DSGVTQTPKHLITATGQRVTLRCSPRSGDLSVYWYQQSLDQGLQFLIQYYNGEERAKGNILERFSAQQFPDLHSELNLSSLELGDSALYFCASSVDQGRPDTGELFFGEGSRLTVL.

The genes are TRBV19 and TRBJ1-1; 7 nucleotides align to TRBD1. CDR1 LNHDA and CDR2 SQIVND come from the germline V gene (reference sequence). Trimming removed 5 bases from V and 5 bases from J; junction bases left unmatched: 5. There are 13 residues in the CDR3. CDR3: CASSPGGWTEAFF. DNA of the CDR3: TGTGCCAGTAGTCCAGGGGGTTGGACTGAAGCTTTCTTT.

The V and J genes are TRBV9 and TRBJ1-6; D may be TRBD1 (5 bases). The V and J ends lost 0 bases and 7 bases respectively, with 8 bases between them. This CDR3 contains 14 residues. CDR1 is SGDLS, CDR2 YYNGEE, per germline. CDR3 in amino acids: CASSVAGGNSPLHF. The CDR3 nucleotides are TGTGCCAGCAGCGTAGCGGGGGGGAATTCACCCCTCCACTTT.

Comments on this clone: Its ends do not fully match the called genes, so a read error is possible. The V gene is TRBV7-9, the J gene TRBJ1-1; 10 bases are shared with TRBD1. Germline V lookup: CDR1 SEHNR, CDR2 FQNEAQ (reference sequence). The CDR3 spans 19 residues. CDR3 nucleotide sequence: TGTGCCAGCAGCTTAAGAGGGGACAGGGGTTGGGTCATGAACACTGAAGCTTCCTTT. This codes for CASSLRGDRGWVMNTEASF.

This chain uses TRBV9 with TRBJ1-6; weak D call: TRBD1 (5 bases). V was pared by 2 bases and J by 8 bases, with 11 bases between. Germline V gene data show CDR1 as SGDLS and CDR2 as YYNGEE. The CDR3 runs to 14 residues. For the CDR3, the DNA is TGTGCCAGCAGCGTTGACAGAAACTATTCACCCCTCCACTTT. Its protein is CASSVDRNYSPLHF.

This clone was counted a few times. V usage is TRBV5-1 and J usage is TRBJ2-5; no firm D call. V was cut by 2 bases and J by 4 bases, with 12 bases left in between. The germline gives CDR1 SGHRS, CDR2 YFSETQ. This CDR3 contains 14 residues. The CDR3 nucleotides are TGCGCCAGCAGCTTCGGGTGGGTTGGAGAGACCCAGTACTTC. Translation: CASSFGWVGETQYF.

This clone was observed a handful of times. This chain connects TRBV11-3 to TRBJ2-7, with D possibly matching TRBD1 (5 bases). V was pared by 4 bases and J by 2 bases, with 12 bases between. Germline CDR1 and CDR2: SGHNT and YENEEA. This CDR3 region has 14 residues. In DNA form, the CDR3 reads TGTGCCAGCAGCTCGTCGACAGAAACCTACGAGCAGTACTTC. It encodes CASSSSTETYEQYF.

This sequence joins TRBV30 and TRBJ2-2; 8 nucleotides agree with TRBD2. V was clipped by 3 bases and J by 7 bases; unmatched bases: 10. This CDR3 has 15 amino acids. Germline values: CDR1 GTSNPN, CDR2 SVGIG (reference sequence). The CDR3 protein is CAWRLAGRKNGELFF. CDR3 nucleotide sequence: TGTGCCTGGAGGTTAGCGGGACGAAAAAACGGGGAGCTGTTTTTT.

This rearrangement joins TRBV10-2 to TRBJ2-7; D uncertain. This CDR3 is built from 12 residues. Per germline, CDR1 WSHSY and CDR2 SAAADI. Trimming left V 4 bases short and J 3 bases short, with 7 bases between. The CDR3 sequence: CASSVLSYEQYF. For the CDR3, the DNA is TGCGCCAGCAGTGTATTGAGCTACGAGCAGTACTTC.

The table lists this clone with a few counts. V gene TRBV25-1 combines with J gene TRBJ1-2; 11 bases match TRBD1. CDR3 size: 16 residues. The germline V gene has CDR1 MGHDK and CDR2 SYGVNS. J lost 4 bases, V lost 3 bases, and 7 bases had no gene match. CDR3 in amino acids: CASSEDGQGAGYGYTF. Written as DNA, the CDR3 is TGTGCCAGCAGTGAGGATGGACAGGGGGCGGGCTATGGCTACACCTTC.

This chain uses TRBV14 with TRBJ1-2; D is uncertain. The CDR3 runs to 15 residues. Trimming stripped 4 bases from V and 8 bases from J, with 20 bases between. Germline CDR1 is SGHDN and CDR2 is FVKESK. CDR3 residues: CASSPLTQSGIGYTF. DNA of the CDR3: TGTGCCAGCAGCCCTTTGACTCAGTCCGGGATCGGCTACACCTTC.

The CDR3 sequence: CASSQGRGAKNIQYF. For the CDR3, the DNA is TGCGCCAGCAGCCAGGGGCGGGGAGCCAAAAACATTCAGTACTTC. The rearrangement joins TRBV4-3 to TRBJ2-4; the D gene is possibly TRBD2 (6 bases). The CDR3 spans 15 residues. Trimming left V 3 bases short and J 0 bases short, with 9 bases between. Germline assignment: CDR1 LGHNA and CDR2 YSLEER.

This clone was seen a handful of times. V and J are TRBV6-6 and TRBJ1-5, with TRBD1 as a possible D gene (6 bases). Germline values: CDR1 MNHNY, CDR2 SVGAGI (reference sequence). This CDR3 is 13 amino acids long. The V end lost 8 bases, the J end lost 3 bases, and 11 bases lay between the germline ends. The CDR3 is CASGQGINQPQHF. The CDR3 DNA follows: TGTGCCAGCGGGCAGGGGATCAATCAGCCCCAGCATTTT.

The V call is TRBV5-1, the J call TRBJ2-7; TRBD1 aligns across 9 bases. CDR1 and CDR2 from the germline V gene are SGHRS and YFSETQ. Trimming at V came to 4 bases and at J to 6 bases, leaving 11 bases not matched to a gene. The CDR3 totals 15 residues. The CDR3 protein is CASSRGQGGPGEQYF. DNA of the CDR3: TGCGCCAGCAGCCGGGGACAGGGAGGCCCGGGCGAGCAGTACTTC.

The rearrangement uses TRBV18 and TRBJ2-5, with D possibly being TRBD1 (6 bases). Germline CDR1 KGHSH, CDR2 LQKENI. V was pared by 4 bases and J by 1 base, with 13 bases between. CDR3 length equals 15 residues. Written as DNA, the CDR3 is TGTGCCAGCTCACTGAGGACAGCCGCCCAAGAGACCCAGTACTTC. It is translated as CASSLRTAAQETQYF.

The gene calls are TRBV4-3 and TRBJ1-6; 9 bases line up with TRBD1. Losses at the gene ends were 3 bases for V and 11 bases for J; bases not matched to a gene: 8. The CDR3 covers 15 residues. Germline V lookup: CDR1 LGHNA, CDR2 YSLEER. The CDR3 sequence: CASSHPGTGMPPLHF. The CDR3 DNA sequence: TGCGCCAGCAGCCACCCCGGGACAGGGATGCCACCCCTCCACTTT.

CDR3 DNA: TGCGCCAGCAGCCAGGGACTCACAGATACGCAGTATTTT. It encodes CASSQGLTDTQYF. V gene TRBV4-3 combines with J gene TRBJ2-3; D is possibly TRBD2 (6 bases). Trimming took off 3 bases at V and 2 bases at J, with 6 bases between the two ends. This CDR3 has 13 residues. The germline gives CDR1 LGHNA, CDR2 YSLEER.

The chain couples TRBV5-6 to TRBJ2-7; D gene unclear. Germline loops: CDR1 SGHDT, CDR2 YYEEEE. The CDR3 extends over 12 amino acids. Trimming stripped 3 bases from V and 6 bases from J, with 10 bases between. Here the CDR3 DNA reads TGTGCCAGCAGCTACGGTGCTCCCGAGCAGTACTTC. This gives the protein CASSYGAPEQYF.